The rows below give T cell receptor beta chains drawn from one sample of a study of blood T cell repertoires in COVID-19. TCRdb keeps only in-frame clones here, not all; method: immunoSEQ multiplex PCR. The data contain under 200,000 clones, approximately 88% of them singletons. The sequencing sample was made of PBMCs or T cells enriched from blood (not recorded which). The receptor set was obtained from a woman aged 55-75 years who had recovered from COVID-19. CDR3s include the opening cysteine and the closing phenylalanine or tryptophan. Size is stated for part of the rows, as once, few or many counts, or as a class when the clone is expanded.

clone size: few; V gene: TRBV7-2; CDR3 length: 16; J gene: TRBJ2-7; CDR3 protein: CASSSQSGRARYEQYF
clone size: -; V gene: TRBV4-2; CDR3 length: 16; J gene: TRBJ1-2; CDR3 protein: CASSQDWRADNYGYTF
clone size: -; V gene: TRBV6-1; CDR3 length: 16; J gene: TRBJ2-3; CDR3 protein: CASSGGLVGRADTQYF
clone size: -; V gene: TRBV2; CDR3 length: 15; J gene: TRBJ2-3; CDR3 protein: CASSGRKGGTDTQYF
clone size: -; V gene: TRBV28; CDR3 length: 15; J gene: TRBJ2-1; CDR3 protein: CASTSHRVSYNEQFF
clone size: -; V gene: TRBV19; CDR3 length: 12; J gene: TRBJ2-3; CDR3 protein: CASSPGQGTQYF
clone size: -; V gene: TRBV5-1; CDR3 length: 14; J gene: TRBJ1-4; CDR3 protein: CASSVGGTGEKLFF
clone size: -; V gene: TRBV28; CDR3 length: 18; J gene: TRBJ1-3; CDR3 protein: CASRSSGTGTFSGNTIYF
clone size: -; V gene: TRBV5-1; CDR3 length: 14; J gene: TRBJ2-2; CDR3 protein: CASTGGTATGELFF
clone size: -; V gene: TRBV5-1; CDR3 length: 15; J gene: TRBJ2-4; CDR3 protein: CASSLDLPPADIQYF
clone size: once; V gene: TRBV28; CDR3 length: 13; J gene: TRBJ2-5; CDR3 protein: CASRRIEVETQYF
clone size: once; V gene: TRBV28; CDR3 length: 15; J gene: TRBJ1-2; CDR3 protein: CASSLTPAESYGYTF
clone size: -; V gene: TRBV7-9; CDR3 length: 15; J gene: TRBJ1-2; CDR3 protein: CASSLDQGANYGYTF
clone size: -; V gene: TRBV5-1; CDR3 length: 16; J gene: TRBJ2-7; CDR3 protein: CASSFNPRQVSYEQYF
clone size: -; V gene: TRBV5-1; CDR3 length: 17; J gene: TRBJ2-3; CDR3 protein: CASSSLLTGQGADTQYF
clone size: -; V gene: TRBV5-1; CDR3 length: 15; J gene: TRBJ2-5; CDR3 protein: CASSFSGTGEETQYF
clone size: few; V gene: TRBV11-2; CDR3 length: 14; J gene: TRBJ2-7; CDR3 protein: CASSLLAGGYEQYF
clone size: -; V gene: TRBV24-1; CDR3 length: 17; J gene: TRBJ2-3; CDR3 protein: CATSDPGLAGGKDTQYF
clone size: few; V gene: TRBV5-4; CDR3 length: 12; J gene: TRBJ2-7; CDR3 protein: CASSLAGEGQYF
clone size: -; V gene: TRBV6-6; CDR3 length: 14; J gene: TRBJ1-1; CDR3 protein: CASSYFGIGSEAFF
clone size: -; V gene: TRBV4-2; CDR3 length: 16; J gene: TRBJ2-1; CDR3 protein: CASSGRGLRWDNEQFF
clone size: few; V gene: TRBV7-2; CDR3 length: 14; J gene: TRBJ2-7; CDR3 protein: CASSFGLVGWQQYF
clone size: -; V gene: TRBV7-2; CDR3 length: 16; J gene: TRBJ2-3; CDR3 protein: CASSLAPLTSTDTQYF
clone size: -; V gene: TRBV3-1/TRBV3-2; CDR3 length: 13; J gene: TRBJ2-3; CDR3 protein: CASSLRGPDTQYF
clone size: -; V gene: TRBV5-1; CDR3 length: 14; J gene: TRBJ2-1; CDR3 protein: CASSLVGGEYEQFF
clone size: -; V gene: TRBV7-8; CDR3 length: 17; J gene: TRBJ2-2; CDR3 protein: CASSFASARVNTGELLF
clone size: once; V gene: TRBV10-2; CDR3 length: 12; J gene: TRBJ1-5; CDR3 protein: CASTPGNQPQHF
clone size: -; V gene: TRBV28; CDR3 length: 14; J gene: TRBJ1-2; CDR3 protein: CASSSGQGDYGYTF
clone size: -; V gene: TRBV6-5; CDR3 length: 16; J gene: TRBJ2-1; CDR3 protein: CASSYTGGGMRDEQFF
clone size: few; V gene: TRBV12-3/TRBV12-4; CDR3 length: 13; J gene: TRBJ2-7; CDR3 protein: CASSRGLAVEQYF
clone size: -; V gene: TRBV7-9; CDR3 length: 14; J gene: TRBJ1-2; CDR3 protein: CASSTRDRGYGYTF
clone size: -; V gene: TRBV4-2; CDR3 length: 13; J gene: TRBJ1-2; CDR3 protein: CASSHEGDYGYTF
clone size: -; V gene: TRBV19; CDR3 length: 13; J gene: TRBJ1-2; CDR3 protein: CASSIRVGNSYTF
clone size: -; V gene: TRBV3-1/TRBV3-2; CDR3 length: 13; J gene: TRBJ1-2; CDR3 protein: CASSQGVEGGYTF
clone size: -; V gene: TRBV4-1; CDR3 length: 16; J gene: TRBJ2-7; CDR3 protein: CASSQENRGRSYEQYF
clone size: -; V gene: TRBV7-9; CDR3 length: 14; J gene: TRBJ2-3; CDR3 protein: CASSPTRNTDTQYF
clone size: -; V gene: TRBV5-1; CDR3 length: 15; J gene: TRBJ2-1; CDR3 protein: CASSTAGGGYNEQFF